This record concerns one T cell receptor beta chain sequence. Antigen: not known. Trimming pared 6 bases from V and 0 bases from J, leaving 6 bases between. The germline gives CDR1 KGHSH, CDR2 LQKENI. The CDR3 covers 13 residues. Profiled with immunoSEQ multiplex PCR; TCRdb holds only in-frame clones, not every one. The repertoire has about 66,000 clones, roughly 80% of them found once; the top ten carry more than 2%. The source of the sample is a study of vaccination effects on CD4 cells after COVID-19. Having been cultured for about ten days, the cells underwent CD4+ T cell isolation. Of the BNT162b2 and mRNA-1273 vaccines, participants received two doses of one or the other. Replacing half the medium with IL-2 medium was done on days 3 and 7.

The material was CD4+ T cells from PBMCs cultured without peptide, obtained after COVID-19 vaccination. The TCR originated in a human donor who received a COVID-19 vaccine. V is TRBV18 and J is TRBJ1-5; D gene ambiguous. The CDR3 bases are TGTGCCAGCTCGGGGTATAGCAATCAGCCCCAGCATTTT. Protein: CASSGYSNQPQHF.